This T cell receptor (beta chain) was identified in a study of blood T cells in healthy people across ages. Study outcomes and limitations: TCR beta diversity per million T cells fell roughly linearly with age.

The second PCR ran 7 to 11 cycles with a sample-barcoded 5' primer and J-beta primers. MiXCR, run by TCRdb on the 5' RACE reads, gives a single entry per CDR3 protein. The data hold around 780,000 distinct CDR3 sequences, with around three fifths observed a single time. Each donor gave roughly 10 milliliters of peripheral blood. No fewer than 7 million PBMCs went into each sample. Per individual sample, total RNA of at least 5 micrograms was extracted. About this clonotype itself: Its antigen is as yet unknown.

The sample taken for sequencing was blood. This clonotype was obtained from a man in his forties in good health.

CDR3 sequence reads: CASSYTGSTDTQYF. The CDR3 DNA sequence: TGTGCCAGCAGTTACACAGGGAGCACAGATACGCAGTATTTT. The chain employs TRBV3-1 and TRBJ2-3; weak D call: TRBD1 (6 bases). This CDR3 comprises 14 residues. Germline V gene data show CDR1 as LGHDT and CDR2 as YNNKEL (reference sequence). With 6 bases removed from V and 0 bases from J, the gap between germline ends came to 10 bases.